Listed below are T cell receptor beta chains from one sample, sequenced in a study of cytomegalovirus exposure and HLA in healthy donors. Here immunoSEQ multiplex PCR was the method, and the copy in TCRdb shows in-frame clones only, minus some. This table has 120,000 or so clones, about 74% appearing once. The material sequenced was PBMCs. These receptors all stem from a man aged 25 to 40 in good health and CMV-seronegative. CDR3s include the opening cysteine and the closing phenylalanine or tryptophan. The D gene is left open where the match is weak. Expanded clones get a size class; other rows say once, few or many, or leave the size out.

D gene	J gene	V gene	clone size	CDR3 protein	CDR3 DNA
TRBD1	TRBJ1-1	TRBV6-5	once	CASRLDRAQWEAFF	TGTGCCAGCAGATTGGACAGGGCCCAGTGGGAAGCTTTCTTT
TRBD2	TRBJ2-1	TRBV5-1	NA	CASSWTSGALNEQFF	TGCGCCAGCAGCTGGACTAGCGGGGCTCTCAATGAGCAGTTCTTC
NA	TRBJ1-6	TRBV30	NA	CVWSSGTGYNSPLHF	TGTGTCTGGAGTTCCGGCACGGGGTATAATTCACCCCTCCACTTT
TRBD2	TRBJ2-1	TRBV5-4	NA	CASSPGTSGGSSYNEQFF	TGTGCCAGCTCCCCCGGGACTAGCGGGGGAAGCTCCTACAATGAGCAGTTCTTC
NA	TRBJ2-1	TRBV5-1	NA	CASSPEAVYNEQFF	TGCGCCAGCAGCCCGGAGGCCGTCTACAATGAGCAGTTCTTC
TRBD1	TRBJ1-2	TRBV9	NA	CASARQGDGYTF	TGTGCCAGCGCTCGACAGGGCGATGGCTACACCTTC
NA	TRBJ1-1	TRBV5-1	NA	CASSLAEGNTEAFF	TGCGCCAGCAGCTTGGCCGAGGGGAACACTGAAGCTTTCTTT
NA	TRBJ1-1	TRBV29-1	NA	CSAIERPTEAFF	TGCAGCGCCATTGAGAGGCCAACTGAAGCTTTCTTT
TRBD2	TRBJ2-5	TRBV6-5	NA	CASSRTSGRETQYF	TGTGCCAGCAGTCGGACTAGCGGGAGGGAGACCCAGTACTTC
NA	TRBJ2-7	TRBV4-1	NA	CASSRHTRTLYEQYF	TGCGCCAGTAGCCGCCACACTCGGACACTCTACGAGCAGTACTTC
NA	TRBJ1-5	TRBV18	NA	CASSLDRNSNQPQHF	TGTGCCAGCTCTTTGGACAGAAATAGCAATCAGCCCCAGCATTTT
NA	TRBJ2-7	TRBV5-1	NA	CASSWDKSYEQYF	TGCGCCAGCAGCTGGGACAAGAGCTACGAGCAGTACTTC
TRBD2	TRBJ2-1	TRBV13	NA	CASSSARLAGVASYNEQFF	TGTGCCAGCAGCTCCGCGCGACTAGCGGGAGTCGCCTCCTACAATGAGCAGTTCTTC
TRBD1	TRBJ1-4	TRBV10-3	NA	CAIWPGGNEKLFF	TGTGCCATCTGGCCAGGGGGAAATGAAAAACTGTTTTTT
NA	TRBJ1-2	TRBV18	NA	CASSPGGKLDGYTF	TGTGCCAGCTCACCGGGCGGGAAGTTGGATGGCTACACCTTC
TRBD1	TRBJ1-1	TRBV9	once	CASSRRTGRDTEAFF	TGTGCCAGCAGTCGTAGGACAGGGAGGGACACTGAAGCTTTCTTT
NA	TRBJ1-1	TRBV4-1	NA	CASSNRDTETFF	TGCGCCAGCAGCAACCGGGACACTGAAACTTTCTTT
TRBD1	TRBJ2-1	TRBV11-3	NA	CASAPGQSDNEQFF	TGTGCTTCAGCCCCGGGACAGTCAGACAATGAGCAGTTCTTC
TRBD1	TRBJ2-5	TRBV7-2	few	CASSSWDRGQETQYF	TGTGCCAGCAGCTCTTGGGACAGGGGACAAGAGACCCAGTACTTC
NA	TRBJ2-7	TRBV29-1	NA	CSVEPTGIPYEQYF	TGCAGCGTTGAACCTACAGGGATACCCTACGAGCAGTACTTC
NA	TRBJ1-2	TRBV11-2	NA	CASSLDPNYGYTF	TGTGCCAGCAGCTTAGACCCGAACTATGGCTACACCTTC
NA	TRBJ1-1	TRBV28	NA	CASSHYAGPEAFF	TGTGCCAGCAGCCACTACGCTGGCCCTGAAGCTTTCTTT
TRBD2	TRBJ2-1	TRBV7-9	NA	CASSLGTSGGDNEQFF	TGTGCCAGCAGCTTAGGGACTAGCGGGGGGGACAATGAGCAGTTCTTC
NA	TRBJ2-7	TRBV28	NA	CASSLPQGYEQYF	TGTGCCAGCAGTTTGCCGCAGGGCTACGAGCAGTACTTC
NA	TRBJ1-1	TRBV10-1	NA	CASRKTGNTEAFF	TGCGCCAGCAGAAAGACAGGGAACACTGAAGCTTTCTTT
NA	TRBJ1-1	TRBV28	NA	CASSSPGALNTEAFF	TGTGCCAGCAGTTCACCAGGGGCCTTGAACACTGAAGCTTTCTTT
NA	TRBJ2-7	TRBV9	NA	CASSVGQGRLGEQYF	TGTGCCAGCAGCGTGGGTCAGGGGAGACTCGGCGAGCAGTACTTC
TRBD1	TRBJ1-3	TRBV7-9	NA	CASSLAGTAGNTIYF	TGTGCCAGCAGCTTAGCGGGGACAGCTGGAAACACCATATATTTT
NA	TRBJ1-6	TRBV5-1	NA	CASSFSGMPNNSPLHF	TGCGCCAGCAGCTTTTCGGGGATGCCGAATAATTCACCCCTCCACTTT
TRBD1	TRBJ1-1	TRBV6-1	few	CASSEVTGVAEAFF	TGTGCCAGCAGTGAAGTCACAGGGGTTGCCGAAGCTTTCTTT
TRBD1	TRBJ2-2	TRBV5-1	few	CASSSTGDTGELFF	TGCGCCAGCAGCTCGACAGGGGACACCGGGGAGCTGTTTTTT
TRBD1	TRBJ1-2	TRBV6-1	once	CASSEGDRAYYGYTF	TGTGCCAGCAGTGAAGGGGACAGGGCTTATTATGGCTACACCTTC
TRBD1	TRBJ2-2	TRBV18	NA	CASEETGKTGELFF	TGTGCCAGCGAGGAGACAGGGAAAACCGGGGAGCTGTTTTTT
NA	TRBJ1-1	TRBV19	NA	CASREGTNTEAFF	TGTGCCAGTAGGGAAGGGACAAACACTGAAGCTTTCTTT
TRBD1	TRBJ2-7	TRBV11-2	NA	CASSFGTGYEQYF	TGTGCCAGCAGCTTCGGGACAGGTTACGAGCAGTACTTC
NA	TRBJ1-1	TRBV6-1	once	CASSRQENTEAFF	TGTGCCAGCAGTAGACAGGAGAACACTGAAGCTTTCTTT
NA	TRBJ2-5	TRBV5-1	once	CASSLAAGAGETQYF	TGCGCCAGCAGCTTGGCTGCGGGGGCCGGGGAGACCCAGTACTTC
NA	TRBJ2-7	TRBV27	NA	CASSWGNEQYF	TGTGCCAGCAGTTGGGGCAACGAGCAGTACTTC